The 24 T cell receptor beta chains below were found in one sample sequenced in a study of T cells in Graves' hyperthyroidism and ophthalmopathy. RNA transcripts yielded amplified TCR beta CDR3 regions. With the HTBI primer set, the TCR CDR3 went through a first round of RT-PCR. TCRdb independently ran MiXCR on the multiplex PCR reads; one entry per CDR3 protein. The sample holds about 180,000 distinct CDR3 sequences, about a sixth seen once. Sequences were obtained from blood. Receptors were obtained from a woman aged 45-65 years with Graves' hyperthyroidism.

This clonotype turned up a few times. The gene calls are TRBV5-1 and TRBJ1-1, with unresolved D. CDR1 is SGHRS and CDR2 is YFSETQ in the germline V gene. This CDR3 has 13 residues. Trimming took 9 bases from V and 0 from J, leaving 12 bases between them. Here the CDR3 reads CATSSGLNTEAFF. DNA for the CDR3: TGCGCCACGAGCTCTGGGTTGAACACTGAAGCTTTCTTT.

This clonotype appeared many times. The chain couples TRBV28 to TRBJ1-6; 7 positions agree with TRBD1. V was clipped by 6 bases and J by 7 bases; unmatched bases: 6. The germline V gene encodes CDR1 MDHEN and CDR2 SYDVKM. The CDR3 has 14 residues. The CDR3 spells CASRAGGLNSPLHF. The CDR3 DNA is TGTGCCAGCAGGGCAGGGGGGTTGAATTCACCCCTCCACTTT.

There are many counts of this clonotype. CDR3 nucleotide sequence: TGTGCCAGCAGCTTAGGTCCTCAATACGAGCAGTACTTC. This sequence encodes CASSLGPQYEQYF. The genes are TRBV7-9 and TRBJ2-7; no definite D call. CDR3 length: 13 amino acids. Trimming removed 1 base at V and 4 bases at J, with 8 bases between. The germline V gene has CDR1 SEHNR and CDR2 FQNEAQ (reference sequence).

Ten or more counts support this clonotype. This chain connects TRBV5-8 to TRBJ2-2; D remains ambiguous. Deletions cut 0 bases from V and 2 bases from J, with 8 bases between. This CDR3 has 15 residues. In germline, CDR1 is SGHTS, CDR2 YDEGEE. The CDR3 loop is CASSLDSPNTGELFF. As DNA, the CDR3 is TGTGCCAGCAGCTTGGACAGCCCAAACACCGGGGAGCTGTTTTTT.

This chain uses TRBV7-6 with TRBJ2-7; a weak D match, TRBD1 (5 bases). CDR3 size: 14 residues. V was clipped by 1 base and J by 7 bases, with 14 bases between them. CDR1 SGHVS and CDR2 FNYEAQ come from the germline V gene. DNA of the CDR3: TGTGCCAGCAGCTTAGTACCCCGACAGAAAGAGCAGTACTTC. Translated, it gives CASSLVPRQKEQYF.

This clonotype was seen ten or more times. V and J are TRBV9 and TRBJ2-7; TRBD2 is a possible D gene (6 bases). Germline loops: CDR1 SGDLS, CDR2 YYNGEE. Trimming shortened V by 0 bases and J by 2 bases, and 12 bases separated the two germline ends. The CDR3 runs 15 residues. CDR3 coding DNA: TGTGCCAGCAGCGTAGCCCCAGCGGGCGCCTACGAGCAGTACTTC. Translation gives CASSVAPAGAYEQYF. The variable domain in full, completed from reference TRBV9 and TRBJ2-7, reads DSGVTQTPKHLITATGQRVTLRCSPRSGDLSVYWYQQSLDQGLQFLIQYYNGEERAKGNILERFSAQQFPDLHSELNLSSLELGDSALYFCASSVAPAGAYEQYFGPGTRLTVT.

The table lists this clonotype with many counts. This chain uses TRBV12-3 or TRBV12-4 with TRBJ2-3; no clear D gene. The V gene lost 2 bases and the J gene lost 5 bases, with 5 bases spanning the gap. The CDR3 has 12 amino acids. CDR3 sequence: CASSLTGDTQYF. The CDR3 DNA follows: TGTGCCAGCAGTTTAACCGGAGATACGCAGTATTTT.

This clonotype was picked up many times. This rearrangement joins TRBV24-1 to TRBJ1-3; TRBD1 might be the D (5 bases). The CDR3 spans 18 residues. CDR1 is KGHDR and CDR2 is SFDVKD in the germline V gene. Deletions cut 2 bases from V and 0 bases from J, with 16 bases between. CDR3 sequence (DNA): TGTGCCACCAGTGATTGGGCTTGGGACTTAGTCTCTGGAAACACCATATATTTT. Translated, it gives CATSDWAWDLVSGNTIYF.

This clonotype occurred many times. This chain links TRBV7-6 with TRBJ1-1; TRBD1 is a possible D gene (5 bases). The CDR3 is 15 residues long. Trimming removed 5 bases from V and 0 bases from J, with 13 bases in between. From germline, CDR1 is SGHVS and CDR2 FNYEAQ. CDR3 sequence (DNA): TGTGCCAGCAGCGGGGGACTTGGAATGAACACTGAAGCTTTCTTT. Protein sequence: CASSGGLGMNTEAFF.

The chain recombines TRBV29-1 with TRBJ1-1; D not resolved. Germline V lookup: CDR1 SQVTM, CDR2 ANQGSEA. CDR3 size: 13 residues. Trimming left V 5 bases short and J 11 bases short, with 21 bases between. The CDR3 nucleotides are TGCAGCGTTCGTACACTAGCCGGAGAGAACGCTTTCTTT. Translating gives CSVRTLAGENAFF. Full variable domain (remainder filled in from reference TRBV29-1 and TRBJ1-1): SAVISQKPSRDICQRGTSLTIQCQVDSQVTMMFWYRQQPGQSLTLIATANQGSEATYESGFVIDKFPISRPNLTFSTLTVSNMSPEDSSIYLCSVRTLAGENAFFGQGTRLTVV.

This clonotype occurred a few times. The chain recombines TRBV25-1 with TRBJ1-3; D gene uncertain. The V end was cut by 2 bases, the J end by 2 bases, with 10 bases between. The CDR3 has 15 amino acids. CDR1 and CDR2 (germline): MGHDK, SYGVNS. The CDR3 is CASSEALGTGNTIYF. The DNA of the CDR3 is TGTGCCAGCAGTGAAGCCTTGGGCACTGGAAACACCATATATTTT. The full variable domain, with the rest looked up from reference TRBV25-1 and TRBJ1-3, is EADIYQTPRYLVIGTGKKITLECSQTMGHDKMYWYQQDPGMELHLIHYSYGVNSTEKGDLSSESTVSRIRTEHFPLTLESARPSHTSQYLCASSEALGTGNTIYFGEGSWLTVV.

The V gene is TRBV28, the J gene TRBJ2-5; 9 bases align to TRBD2. Germline CDR1 MDHEN, CDR2 SYDVKM. V dropped 5 bases and J dropped 2; count of bases not matched to a gene: 6. The CDR3 loop spans 15 amino acids. The CDR3 spells CASSLPGLAQETQYF. The CDR3 nucleotides read TGTGCCAGCAGTCTGCCGGGACTAGCACAAGAGACCCAGTACTTC.

The sample holds many counts of this clonotype. The chain joins TRBV2 to TRBJ1-1; 9 bases agree with TRBD1. Trimming took 4 bases from V and 5 from J; bases not matched to a gene: 11. Germline loops: CDR1 SNHLY, CDR2 FYNNEI. The CDR3 has 16 amino acids. The CDR3 sequence: CASSGNPGTGRTEAFF. The CDR3 DNA follows: TGTGCCAGCAGTGGCAACCCCGGGACAGGGAGAACTGAAGCTTTCTTT. The full variable domain, its missing parts supplied by reference TRBV2 and TRBJ1-1, is EPEVTQTPSHQVTQMGQEVILRCVPISNHLYFYWYRQILGQKVEFLVSFYNNEISEKSEIFDDQFSVERPDGSNFTLKIRSTKLEDSAMYFCASSGNPGTGRTEAFFGQGTRLTVV.

This clonotype was seen ten or more times. V is TRBV11-2 and J is TRBJ2-5; D possibly corresponds to TRBD2 (5 bases). Trimming left V 5 bases short and J 4 bases short, with 20 bases between. This CDR3 contains 16 residues. CDR1 and CDR2 (germline): SGHAT, FQNNGV. The CDR3 DNA sequence: TGTGCCAGCAGCCCCGGGTTTTCGGGATGGTCAGAGACCCAGTACTTC. Residues: CASSPGFSGWSETQYF.

This clonotype was counted only a few times. The rearrangement uses TRBV9 and TRBJ1-6, with D possibly matching TRBD1 (5 bases). The V and J ends lost 5 bases and 3 bases respectively, with 15 bases between them. Germline CDR1 is SGDLS and CDR2 is YYNGEE. There are 16 residues in the CDR3. CDR3 sequence reads: CASSSGEGFYNSPLHF. The CDR3 DNA reads as TGTGCCAGCAGTAGTGGAGAGGGGTTCTATAATTCACCCCTCCACTTT.

This clonotype was counted a few times. The DNA of the CDR3 is TGTGCCAGCAGACAGCGAGGCAATGAGCAGTTCTTC. Protein: CASRQRGNEQFF. This chain joins TRBV6-2 or TRBV6-3 and TRBJ2-1; D is unresolved. This CDR3 is 12 amino acids long. CDR1 and CDR2 from the germline V gene are MNHEY and SVGEGT. With 6 bases removed from V and 6 bases from J, the gap between germline ends came to 9 bases.

The sample holds many counts of this clonotype. The gene calls are TRBV12-3 or TRBV12-4 and TRBJ2-3, with 8 bases lining up with TRBD2. The CDR3 is 18 amino acids. V lost 4 bases to trimming and J lost 5 bases; unmatched junction nucleotides: 17. CDR3 loop: CASSSAGGTVQSRDTQYF. The CDR3 region has the DNA TGTGCCAGCAGTTCCGCGGGGGGTACGGTTCAATCCCGAGATACGCAGTATTTT.

This clonotype occurred many times. J is TRBJ2-1 and V is TRBV7-8, with D perhaps matching TRBD1 or TRBD2 (5 bases each). Germline V lookup: CDR1 SGHVS, CDR2 FQNEAQ. This CDR3 comprises 14 residues. V was cut by 1 base and J by 6 bases, with 10 bases left in between. The CDR3 reads CASSLEGLANEQFF. The CDR3 DNA reads TGTGCCAGCAGCTTAGAGGGGCTAGCCAATGAGCAGTTCTTC. The whole variable domain, filled in from reference TRBV7-8 and TRBJ2-1, reads GAGVSQSPRYKVAKRGQDVALRCDPISGHVSLFWYQQALGQGPEFLTYFQNEAQLDKSGLPSDRFFAERPEGSVSTLKIQRTQQEDSAVYLCASSLEGLANEQFFGPGTRLTVL.

The chain has TRBV20-1 and TRBJ1-4; D not resolved. The germline V and J ends were trimmed by 5 bases and 7 bases, with 14 bases remaining between them. CDR3 size: 13 residues. Germline CDR1 is DFQATT and CDR2 is SNEGSKA (reference sequence). Written as DNA, the CDR3 is TGCAGTGCTCCCATTGGAAGGAGTGAAAAACTGTTTTTT. The encoded protein is CSAPIGRSEKLFF.

This clonotype has a count of ten or more. This rearrangement joins TRBV12-3 or TRBV12-4 to TRBJ2-5; the match to TRBD2 covers 9 bases. Trimming cost V 6 bases and J 2 bases; bases outside gene matches: 4. This CDR3 has 14 amino acids. In nucleotides, the CDR3 is TGTGCCAGCAGCAGTAGCGGGGGACAAGAGACCCAGTACTTC. Amino acids: CASSSSGGQETQYF.

The chain employs TRBV4-2 and TRBJ2-3, with 12 bases identical to TRBD2. Germline V gene sequence: CDR1 LGHNA, CDR2 YNFKEQ. The V segment lost 0 bases and the J segment 4 bases; nucleotides outside the gene matches: 2. This CDR3 has 16 amino acids. CDR3 amino acids: CASSQDLAGGSDTQYF. CDR3 in DNA: TGTGCCAGCAGCCAAGACCTAGCGGGGGGGTCAGATACGCAGTATTTT.

This clonotype was recorded at least ten times. The V call is TRBV4-1, the J call TRBJ1-2; D unresolved. Germline lookup yields CDR1 MGHRA and CDR2 YSYEKL. This CDR3 has 12 residues. V was cut by 1 base and J by 7 bases, with 7 bases left in between. The CDR3 nucleotides are TGCGCCAGCAGCCAAGGAGTAGGTGGCTACACCTTC. Translated: CASSQGVGGYTF.

This clonotype came up many times. The rearrangement links TRBV28 to TRBJ2-5; D unresolved. The CDR3 spans 11 residues. The germline V gene has CDR1 MDHEN and CDR2 SYDVKM. Trimming cost V 2 bases and J 5 bases, with 3 bases left between them. The CDR3, as DNA: TGTGCCAGCAGTTTAATGGAGACCCAGTACTTC. Translated: CASSLMETQYF.

Ten or more counts support this clonotype. This chain connects TRBV9 to TRBJ2-2; D is perhaps TRBD2 (5 bases). This CDR3 has 14 amino acids. Germline V gene data show CDR1 as SGDLS and CDR2 as YYNGEE. The V gene lost 4 bases and the J gene lost 6 bases, with 13 bases spanning the gap. CDR3 nucleotides: TGTGCCAGCAGCTCCGGAGGCGTCCCCGGGGAGCTGTTTTTT. This gives the protein CASSSGGVPGELFF. The variable domain in full, with the rest retrieved from reference TRBV9 and TRBJ2-2, is DSGVTQTPKHLITATGQRVTLRCSPRSGDLSVYWYQQSLDQGLQFLIQYYNGEERAKGNILERFSAQQFPDLHSELNLSSLELGDSALYFCASSSGGVPGELFFGEGSRLTVL.